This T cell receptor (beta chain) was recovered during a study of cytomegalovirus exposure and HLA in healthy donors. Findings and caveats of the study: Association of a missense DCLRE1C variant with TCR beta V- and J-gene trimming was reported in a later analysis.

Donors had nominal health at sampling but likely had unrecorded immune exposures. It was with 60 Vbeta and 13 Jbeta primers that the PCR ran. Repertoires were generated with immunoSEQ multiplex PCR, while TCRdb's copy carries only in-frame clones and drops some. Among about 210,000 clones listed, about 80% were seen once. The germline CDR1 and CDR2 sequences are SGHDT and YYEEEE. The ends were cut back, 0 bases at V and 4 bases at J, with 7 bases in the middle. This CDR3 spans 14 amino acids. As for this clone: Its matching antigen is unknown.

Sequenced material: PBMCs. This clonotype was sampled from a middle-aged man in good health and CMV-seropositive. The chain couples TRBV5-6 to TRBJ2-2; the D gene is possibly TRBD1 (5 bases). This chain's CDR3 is CASSLGQGTGELFF. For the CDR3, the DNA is TGTGCCAGCAGCTTGGGGCAGGGCACCGGGGAGCTGTTTTTT.